Described below is a single T cell receptor beta chain sequence and its context. This sample stems from a study of control samples from healthy donors and cancer patients. Sequencing was performed with immunoSEQ multiplex PCR; in TCRdb, only in-frame clones are kept and a portion is missing. Found here are 90,000 to 150,000 clones, approximately 90% of them singletons; the top ten hold 3% to 4%. This TCR was sampled from a man aged 35 to 55 in good health. The sequencing input was blood.

The CDR3 bases are TGCGCCAGCAGTGATAATCTGGGGGGGCCTCGGAATGAGCAGTTCTTC. Translated, it gives CASSDNLGGPRNEQFF. The chain employs TRBV10-2 and TRBJ2-1; D may be TRBD2 (7 bases). The germline CDR1 and CDR2 sequences are WSHSY and SAAADI. The V and J ends lost 3 bases and 7 bases respectively, with 19 bases between them. The CDR3 consists of 16 residues.